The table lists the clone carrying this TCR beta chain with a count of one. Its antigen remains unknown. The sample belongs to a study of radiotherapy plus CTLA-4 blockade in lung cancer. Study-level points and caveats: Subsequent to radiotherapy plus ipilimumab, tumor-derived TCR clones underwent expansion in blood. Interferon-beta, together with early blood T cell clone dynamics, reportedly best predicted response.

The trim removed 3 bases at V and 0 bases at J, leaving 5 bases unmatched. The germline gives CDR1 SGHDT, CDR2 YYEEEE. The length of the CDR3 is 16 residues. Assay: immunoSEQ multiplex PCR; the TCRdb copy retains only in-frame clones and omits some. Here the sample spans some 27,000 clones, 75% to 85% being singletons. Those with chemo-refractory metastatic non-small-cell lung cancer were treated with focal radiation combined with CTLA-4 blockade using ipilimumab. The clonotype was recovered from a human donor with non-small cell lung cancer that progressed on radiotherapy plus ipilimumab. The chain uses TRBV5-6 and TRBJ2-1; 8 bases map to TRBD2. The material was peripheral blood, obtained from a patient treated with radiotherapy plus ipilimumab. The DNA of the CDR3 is TGTGCCAGCAGCTCGCGACTAGCGAGCTCCTACAATGAGCAGTTCTTC. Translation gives CASSSRLASSYNEQFF. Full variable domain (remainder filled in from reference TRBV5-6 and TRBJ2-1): DAGVTQSPTHLIKTRGQQVTLRCSPKSGHDTVSWYQQALGQGPQFIFQYYEEEERQRGNFPDRFSGHQFPNYSSELNVNALLLGDSALYLCASSSRLASSYNEQFFGPGTRLTVL.